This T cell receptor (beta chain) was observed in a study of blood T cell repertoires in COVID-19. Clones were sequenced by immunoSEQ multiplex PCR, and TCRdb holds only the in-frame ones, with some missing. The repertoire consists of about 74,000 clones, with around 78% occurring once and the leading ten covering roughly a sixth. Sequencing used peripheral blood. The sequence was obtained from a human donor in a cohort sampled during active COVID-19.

Here the CDR3 reads CASSLRLGTDTQYF. DNA for the CDR3: TGTGCCAGCAGCTTACGGCTCGGGACAGATACGCAGTATTTT. The chain carries TRBV7-8 and TRBJ2-3; D gene ambiguous. V was cut by 2 bases and J by 3 bases, with 9 bases left in between. Germline CDR1 reads SGHVS; CDR2 reads FQNEAQ. The CDR3 spans 14 residues. Complete variable domain (other parts from reference TRBV7-8 and TRBJ2-3): GAGVSQSPRYKVAKRGQDVALRCDPISGHVSLFWYQQALGQGPEFLTYFQNEAQLDKSGLPSDRFFAERPEGSVSTLKIQRTQQEDSAVYLCASSLRLGTDTQYFGPGTRLTVL.